The 31 T cell receptor beta chains listed next were all sequenced from one sample in a study of identical twins. TCRdb re-derived calls from the 5' RACE reads in MiXCR, one entry per CDR3 protein. The sample has 1.5 million to 2 million distinct CDR3 sequences; under 35% are singletons. The specimen sequenced was cord blood. The receptors come from a newborn girl in good health.

The V call is TRBV4-2, the J call TRBJ2-3, with TRBD2 matching 8 bases. Per germline, CDR1 LGHNA and CDR2 YNFKEQ. V was clipped by 0 bases and J by 2 bases; unmatched bases: 4. The CDR3 runs to 16 residues. CDR3 bases: TGTGCCAGCAGCCAAGAACGGACTAGCCACACAGATACGCAGTATTTT. Its translation is CASSQERTSHTDTQYF.

The chain has TRBV6-5 and TRBJ2-1, with 11 bases aligning to TRBD2. J lost 1 base, V lost 1 base, and 9 bases had no gene match. The CDR3 runs 19 residues. Germline CDR1 MNHEY, CDR2 SVGAGI. CDR3: CASSYLRLAGGRSYNEQFF. The CDR3 nucleotides are TGTGCCAGCAGTTACTTACGCCTAGCGGGAGGACGGTCCTACAATGAGCAGTTCTTC.

Comment on this clonotype: The junction departs from the called germline gene at one end, perhaps through a read error. The chain has TRBV12-3 or TRBV12-4 and TRBJ2-7, with D unresolved. This CDR3 is 13 amino acids long. CDR3 in DNA: TGTGCCAGCAGTTTAGGGGTAGGCTACGAGCAGGACTTC. Translation gives CASSLGVGYEQDF.

This clonotype was detected ten times or more. The chain employs TRBV12-3 or TRBV12-4 and TRBJ2-5; TRBD2 matches at 8 bases. Trimming cost V 5 bases and J 5 bases; bases outside gene matches: 19. The CDR3 is made up of 18 amino acids. The CDR3 nucleotides are TGTGCCAGCAGTCCAGGAAAGCGACGACTAGCGACGGTGGAGACCCAGTACTTC. It is translated as CASSPGKRRLATVETQYF.

The chain has TRBV6-1 and TRBJ1-1; D is perhaps TRBD1 (5 bases). V was cut by 1 base and J by 5 bases, with 17 bases left in between. The CDR3 runs 16 residues. The germline V gene encodes CDR1 MNHNS and CDR2 SASEGT. CDR3 in DNA: TGTGCCAGCAGTGAAGATGGGGCAGGGTGGGGAACTGAAGCTTTCTTT. Residues: CASSEDGAGWGTEAFF.

The rearrangement joins TRBV10-2 to TRBJ2-7; TRBD2 agrees at 13 bases. The DNA end is more similar to TRBJ2-4, so the J call may be wrong. Germline V CDR1 and CDR2: WSHSY, SAAADI. The CDR3 sequence is 18 residues long. CDR3 residues: CASSDGAGLAGVPNIQYF. The CDR3 DNA sequence: TGCGCCAGCAGTGATGGGGCCGGACTAGCGGGGGTCCCAAACATTCAGTACTTC.

The chain couples TRBV5-1 to TRBJ2-3; perhaps TRBD1 as D (6 bases). V dropped 3 bases and J dropped 2 bases, with 19 bases sitting between them. This CDR3 has 17 residues. Germline V lookup: CDR1 SGHRS, CDR2 YFSETQ. CDR3 in amino acids: CASSSEGLQGSTDTQYF. CDR3 nucleotides: TGCGCCAGCAGCTCCGAGGGTCTACAGGGCTCCACAGATACGCAGTATTTT.

This clonotype was seen a few times. The rearrangement links TRBV19 to TRBJ2-7, with D tentatively TRBD1 or TRBD2 (6 bases each). Trimming took off 5 bases at V and 3 bases at J, with 17 bases between the two ends. Germline CDR1 is LNHDA and CDR2 is SQIVND (reference sequence). The CDR3 consists of 15 residues. As DNA, the CDR3 is TGTGCCAGTAGTTTAAACACCGGGGGCTACTACGAGCAGTACTTC. It translates to CASSLNTGGYYEQYF.

The gene calls are TRBV18 and TRBJ2-3; D uncertain. Trimming left V 3 bases short and J 7 bases short, with 8 bases between. Per the germline V gene, CDR1 is KGHSH and CDR2 is LQKENI. The CDR3 loop spans 12 amino acids. The CDR3: CASSPRENTQYF. The CDR3 DNA reads TGTGCCAGCTCACCTAGAGAGAATACGCAGTATTTT.

Remarks on this clonotype: Being one base from a much bigger clone, this may be a read error. The DNA for the CDR3 is TGTGCCAGCAGGACTAGCGGGAGCAATGAGCAGTACTTC. Encoded protein: CASRTSGSNEQYF. The chain combines TRBV9 with TRBJ2-5; 12 nucleotides line up with TRBD2. Germline trimming cut 5 bases from V and 11 bases from J; bases unmatched to any gene: 7. The CDR3 has 13 amino acids. CDR1 is SGDLS, CDR2 YYNGEE, per germline.

This clonotype was counted only a few times. Relative to the germline gene, one junction end is altered; a read error may explain this. J is TRBJ2-1 and V is TRBV6-5, with TRBD1 matching over 7 bases. The CDR3 is made up of 16 amino acids. In germline, CDR1 is MNHEY, CDR2 SVGAGI. This CDR3 reads CASSPNRGPTYNELFF. The CDR3 DNA reads TGTGCCAGCAGTCCCAACAGGGGTCCAACCTACAATGAGCTGTTCTTC.

The sample holds a few counts of this clonotype. The junction does not match germline at one end; this may be a read error. J is TRBJ2-1 and V is TRBV11-2; the D gene is possibly TRBD2 (6 bases). This CDR3 contains 14 residues. Germline CDR1 SGHAT, CDR2 FQNNGV. CDR3 sequence: CASGLDRGAGQQFF. The CDR3 coding sequence is TGTGCCAGCGGCTTAGATCGTGGAGCGGGCCAGCAGTTCTTC.

The V gene is TRBV5-1, the J gene TRBJ1-4; tentative D call: TRBD1 (5 bases). The CDR3 consists of 15 residues. Germline lookup yields CDR1 SGHRS and CDR2 YFSETQ. Trimming left V 0 bases short and J 6 bases short, with 12 bases between. The CDR3 DNA follows: TGCGCCAGCAGCTTGGGAGGGGTTGAGGATGAAAAACTGTTTTTT. Translating it yields CASSLGGVEDEKLFF.

The count of this clonotype is one. The chain is built from TRBV12-3 or TRBV12-4 and TRBJ2-7, with 7 nucleotides matching TRBD1. The CDR3 consists of 14 residues. Trimming took 6 bases from V and 3 from J; bases not matched to a gene: 8. This CDR3 is CASRSSRQGYEQYF. The CDR3 DNA reads TGTGCCAGCAGATCCTCGCGACAGGGCTACGAGCAGTACTTC.

The V gene is TRBV20-1, the J gene TRBJ2-5; 13 bases agree with TRBD2. The V gene end was trimmed by 1 base and the J gene end by 4 bases; junction bases not matched to a gene: 6. This CDR3 comprises 16 residues. The germline V gene encodes CDR1 DFQATT and CDR2 SNEGSKA (reference sequence). CDR3 bases: TGCAGTGCTAGAGCGAGGACTAGCGGGAGTGGAGAGACCCAGTACTTC. Translation: CSARARTSGSGETQYF.

V usage is TRBV7-2 and J usage is TRBJ1-1, with TRBD1 matching 12 bases. The CDR3 has 16 amino acids. The germline gives CDR1 SGHTA, CDR2 FQGNSA. The J segment lost 6 bases and the V segment lost 1 base, leaving 6 bases of the junction unmatched. The CDR3 sequence: CASSLGPGTGGAEAFF. The CDR3 DNA reads TGTGCCAGCAGCTTAGGTCCCGGGACAGGGGGCGCTGAAGCTTTCTTT.

The chain joins TRBV20-1 to TRBJ2-7; 9 bases align to TRBD1. Trimming removed 2 bases from V and 4 bases from J; junction bases left unmatched: 6. This CDR3 comprises 14 residues. Germline values: CDR1 DFQATT, CDR2 SNEGSKA (reference sequence). This chain's CDR3 is CSARRQGEGYEQYF. The CDR3, as DNA: TGCAGTGCTAGAAGACAGGGGGAAGGTTACGAGCAGTACTTC.

This clonotype was observed a few times. This chain links TRBV30 with TRBJ2-7; no definite D call. CDR3 length equals 16 residues. V dropped 0 bases and J dropped 0 bases, with 15 bases sitting between them. Germline V gene data show CDR1 as GTSNPN and CDR2 as SVGIG (reference sequence). Written as DNA, the CDR3 is TGTGCCTGGAGTGTACTTGCCGACCCTAGCTCCTACGAGCAGTACTTC. Residues: CAWSVLADPSSYEQYF.

Only a few counts were recorded for this clonotype. The genes are TRBV12-3 or TRBV12-4 and TRBJ2-2; 11 bases line up with TRBD2. With 6 bases clipped from V and 1 base from J, the junction kept 4 bases outside the gene matches. This CDR3 region has 16 residues. This chain's CDR3 is CASRGLAERNTGELFF. The DNA for the CDR3 is TGTGCCAGCAGGGGACTAGCGGAACGGAACACCGGGGAGCTGTTTTTT.

The chain carries TRBV5-1 and TRBJ1-2; D may be TRBD1 (6 bases). This CDR3 has 15 amino acids. Looked up from germline, CDR1 is SGHRS and CDR2 is YFSETQ. V gave up 4 bases and J gave up 0 bases, with 13 bases separating them. The CDR3 nucleotides are TGCGCCAGCAGCCCGGGGGCAGGGACTAACTATGGCTACACCTTC. Its protein is CASSPGAGTNYGYTF.

The chain is built from TRBV12-3 or TRBV12-4 and TRBJ2-5; no clear D gene. The CDR3 contains 14 residues. Trimming took off 8 bases at V and 11 bases at J, with 24 bases between the two ends. The CDR3 here is CASRLGFEENEQYF. The CDR3 region has the DNA TGTGCCAGCCGCTTAGGGTTTGAGGAGAATGAGCAGTACTTC.

This clonotype came up a few times. This chain joins TRBV29-1 and TRBJ1-1, with TRBD1 matching 7 bases. The germline V gene has CDR1 SQVTM and CDR2 ANQGSEA. The CDR3 runs 15 residues. Trimming removed 7 bases from V and 0 bases from J; junction bases left unmatched: 11. This chain's CDR3 is CSAKMDRRMNTEAFF. DNA of the CDR3: TGCAGCGCAAAAATGGACAGGAGAATGAACACTGAAGCTTTCTTT.

There are a few counts of this clonotype. The rearrangement joins TRBV6-5 to TRBJ1-6; no clear D. The CDR3 sequence is 13 residues long. With 7 bases removed from V and 10 bases from J, the gap between germline ends came to 14 bases. Per the germline V gene, CDR1 is MNHEY and CDR2 is SVGAGI. CDR3 DNA sequence: TGTGCCAGCAAAGCAATGGGCGAGTCACCCCTCCACTTT. Protein product: CASKAMGESPLHF.

The chain carries TRBV12-3 or TRBV12-4 and TRBJ2-3, with 11 bases matching TRBD2. There are 16 residues in the CDR3. V shed 4 bases, J shed 0 bases, and the junction held 3 bases outside the gene matches. In DNA, the CDR3 is TGTGCCAGCAGTTCTAGCGGGGGGTCTAGCACAGATACGCAGTATTTT. Translation gives CASSSSGGSSTDTQYF.

This clonotype was seen only a few times. The chain has TRBV20-1 and TRBJ2-7; a weak D match, TRBD2 (7 bases). The germline V and J ends were trimmed by 3 bases and 0 bases, with 12 bases remaining between them. Germline V gene sequence: CDR1 DFQATT, CDR2 SNEGSKA (reference sequence). This CDR3 has 14 residues. The CDR3 DNA sequence: TGCAGTGCTAGTGGGGGGGCCCTCTCCTACGAGCAGTACTTC. This translates into CSASGGALSYEQYF.

This clonotype has a handful of counts. The CDR3 is CASSLAVPGLSYEQFF. The CDR3 DNA sequence: TGTGCCAGCAGCTTAGCTGTCCCGGGACTAAGTTATGAGCAGTTCTTC. The chain employs TRBV7-2 and TRBJ2-1; 7 bases align to TRBD2. Per the germline V gene, CDR1 is SGHTA and CDR2 is FQGNSA. The junction had 10 bases not matched to a gene; V was cut back by 0 bases and J by 8 bases. This CDR3 has 16 amino acids. The full variable domain, rest sourced from reference TRBV7-2 and TRBJ2-1, is GAGVSQSPSNKVTEKGKDVELRCDPISGHTALYWYRQSLGQGLEFLIYFQGNSAPDKSGLPSDRFSAERTGGSVSTLTIQRTQQEDSAVYLCASSLAVPGLSYEQFFGPGTRLTVL.

This clonotype has a handful of counts. V and J are TRBV11-2 and TRBJ2-5; D is possibly TRBD1 (6 bases). Trimming pared 5 bases from V and 7 bases from J, leaving 14 bases between. This CDR3 region has 13 residues. Germline V gives CDR1 SGHAT, CDR2 FQNNGV. The CDR3 is CASSIWGRRTQYF. DNA of the CDR3: TGTGCCAGCAGCATTTGGGGGCGCAGGACCCAGTACTTC.

The V and J genes are TRBV28 and TRBJ2-7; D is uncertain. Germline CDR1 and CDR2: MDHEN and SYDVKM. The CDR3 spans 12 residues. Trimming took off 3 bases at V and 7 bases at J, with 10 bases between the two ends. CDR3 in DNA: TGTGCCAGCAGTTTTCGTGTGGGTGAGCAGTACTTC. As protein: CASSFRVGEQYF.

This clonotype was counted many times. The chain employs TRBV7-2 and TRBJ2-7, with 9 bases fitting TRBD2. The CDR3 is 15 amino acids. Germline CDR1 and CDR2: SGHTA and FQGNSA. V dropped 6 bases and J dropped 0; count of bases not matched to a gene: 6. The CDR3 region is CASSLSSGASYEQYF. The CDR3 nucleotides read TGTGCCAGCAGTTTATCTAGCGGGGCCTCCTACGAGCAGTACTTC.

The V and J genes are TRBV7-2 and TRBJ2-1; 10 nucleotides match TRBD2. TRBJ2-7 explains the end of the DNA better; the J call may be wrong. This CDR3 has 17 residues. Germline V gives CDR1 SGHTA, CDR2 FQGNSA. As DNA, the CDR3 is TGTGCCAGCAGCTCGGGACTAGCGTTGCGGCTTTACAATGAGCAGTACTTC. Amino acid sequence: CASSSGLALRLYNEQYF.

The CDR3 sequence: CSASGLAGATVTYNEQFF. CDR3 DNA: TGCAGTGCTTCCGGACTAGCGGGAGCTACGGTGACCTACAATGAGCAGTTCTTC. The chain employs TRBV20-1 and TRBJ2-1; 13 bases fit TRBD2. The length of the CDR3 is 18 residues. The V segment lost 5 bases and the J segment 2 bases; nucleotides outside the gene matches: 12. CDR1 DFQATT and CDR2 SNEGSKA come from the germline V gene (reference sequence).